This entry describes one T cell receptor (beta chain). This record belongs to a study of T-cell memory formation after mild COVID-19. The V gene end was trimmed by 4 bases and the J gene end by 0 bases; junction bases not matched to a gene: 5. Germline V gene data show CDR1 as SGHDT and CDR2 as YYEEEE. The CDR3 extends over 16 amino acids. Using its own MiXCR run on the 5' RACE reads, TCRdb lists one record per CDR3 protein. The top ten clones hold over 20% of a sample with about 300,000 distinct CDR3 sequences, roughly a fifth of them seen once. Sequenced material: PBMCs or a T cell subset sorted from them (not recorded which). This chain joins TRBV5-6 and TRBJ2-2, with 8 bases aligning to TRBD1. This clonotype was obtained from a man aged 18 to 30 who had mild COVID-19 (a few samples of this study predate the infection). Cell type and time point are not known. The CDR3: CASSPVDRANTGELFF. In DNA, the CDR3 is TGTGCCAGCAGCCCGGTGGACAGGGCGAACACCGGGGAGCTGTTTTTT.